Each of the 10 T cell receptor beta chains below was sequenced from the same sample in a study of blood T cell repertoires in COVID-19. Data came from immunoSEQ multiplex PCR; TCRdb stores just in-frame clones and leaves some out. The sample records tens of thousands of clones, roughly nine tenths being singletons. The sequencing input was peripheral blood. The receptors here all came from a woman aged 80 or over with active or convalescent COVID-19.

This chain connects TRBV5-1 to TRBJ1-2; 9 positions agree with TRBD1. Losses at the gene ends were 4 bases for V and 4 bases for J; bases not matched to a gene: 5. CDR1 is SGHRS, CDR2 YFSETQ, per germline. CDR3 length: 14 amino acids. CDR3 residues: CASSGGQGGYGYTF. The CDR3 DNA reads TGCGCCAGCAGCGGGGGACAGGGAGGCTATGGCTACACCTTC.

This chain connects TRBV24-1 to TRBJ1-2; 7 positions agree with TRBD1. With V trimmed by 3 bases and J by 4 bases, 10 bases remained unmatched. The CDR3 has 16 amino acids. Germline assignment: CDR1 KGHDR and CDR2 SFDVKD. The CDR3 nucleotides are TGTGCCACCAGTGATAGGTCAGAGGGACAGACCTATGGCTACACCTTC. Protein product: CATSDRSEGQTYGYTF.

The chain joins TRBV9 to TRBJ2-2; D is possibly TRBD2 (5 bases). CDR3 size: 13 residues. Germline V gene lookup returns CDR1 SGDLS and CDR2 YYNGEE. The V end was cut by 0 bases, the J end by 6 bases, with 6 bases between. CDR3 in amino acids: CASSVDGAGELFF. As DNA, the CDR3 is TGTGCCAGCAGCGTAGACGGGGCCGGGGAGCTGTTTTTT.

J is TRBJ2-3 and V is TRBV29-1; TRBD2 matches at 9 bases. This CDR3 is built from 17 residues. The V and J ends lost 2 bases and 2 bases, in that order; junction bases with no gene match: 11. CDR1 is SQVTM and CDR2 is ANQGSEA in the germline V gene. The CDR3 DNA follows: TGCAGCGTTGAAAGAGTCCTAGCGGGGATACTCACAGATACGCAGTATTTT. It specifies CSVERVLAGILTDTQYF.

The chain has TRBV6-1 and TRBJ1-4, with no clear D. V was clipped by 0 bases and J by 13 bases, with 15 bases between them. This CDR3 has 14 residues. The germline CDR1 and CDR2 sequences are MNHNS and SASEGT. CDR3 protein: CASSEAGISRGLFF. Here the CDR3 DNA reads TGTGCCAGCAGTGAAGCGGGCATATCTCGGGGACTGTTTTTT.

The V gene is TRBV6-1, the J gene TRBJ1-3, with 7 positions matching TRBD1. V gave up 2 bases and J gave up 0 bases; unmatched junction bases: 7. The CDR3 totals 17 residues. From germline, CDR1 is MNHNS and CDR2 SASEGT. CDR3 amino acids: CASSEIQSGGSGNTIYF. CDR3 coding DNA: TGTGCCAGCAGTGAAATTCAGTCAGGGGGCTCTGGAAACACCATATATTTT.

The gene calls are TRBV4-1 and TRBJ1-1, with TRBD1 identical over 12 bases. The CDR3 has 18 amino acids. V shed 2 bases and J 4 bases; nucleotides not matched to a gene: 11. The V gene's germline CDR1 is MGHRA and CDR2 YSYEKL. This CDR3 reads CASSQPPGQGAGSTEAFF. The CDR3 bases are TGCGCCAGCAGCCAACCACCGGGACAGGGGGCGGGGTCCACTGAAGCTTTCTTT.

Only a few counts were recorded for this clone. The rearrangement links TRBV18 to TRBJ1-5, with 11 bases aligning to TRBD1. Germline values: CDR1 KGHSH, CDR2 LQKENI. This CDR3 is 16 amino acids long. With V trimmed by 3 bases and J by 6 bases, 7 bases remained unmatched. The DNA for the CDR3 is TGTGCCAGCTCACCGATCGGGACAGGGGGAGGTCAGCCCCAGCATTTT. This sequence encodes CASSPIGTGGGQPQHF.

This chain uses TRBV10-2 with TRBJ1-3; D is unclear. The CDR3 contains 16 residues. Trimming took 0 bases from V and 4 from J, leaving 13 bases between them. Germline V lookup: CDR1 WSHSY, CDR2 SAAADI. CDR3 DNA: TGCGCCAGCAGTGAGTCGAGGAGGGTTTCAGGAAACACCATATATTTT. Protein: CASSESRRVSGNTIYF.

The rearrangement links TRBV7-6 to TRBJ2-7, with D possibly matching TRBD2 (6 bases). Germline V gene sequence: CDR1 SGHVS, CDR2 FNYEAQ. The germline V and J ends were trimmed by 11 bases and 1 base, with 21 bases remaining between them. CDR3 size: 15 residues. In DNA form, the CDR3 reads TGTGCCGGAAGATATGGGGGGAGAGAATCCTACGAGCAGTACTTC. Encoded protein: CAGRYGGRESYEQYF.